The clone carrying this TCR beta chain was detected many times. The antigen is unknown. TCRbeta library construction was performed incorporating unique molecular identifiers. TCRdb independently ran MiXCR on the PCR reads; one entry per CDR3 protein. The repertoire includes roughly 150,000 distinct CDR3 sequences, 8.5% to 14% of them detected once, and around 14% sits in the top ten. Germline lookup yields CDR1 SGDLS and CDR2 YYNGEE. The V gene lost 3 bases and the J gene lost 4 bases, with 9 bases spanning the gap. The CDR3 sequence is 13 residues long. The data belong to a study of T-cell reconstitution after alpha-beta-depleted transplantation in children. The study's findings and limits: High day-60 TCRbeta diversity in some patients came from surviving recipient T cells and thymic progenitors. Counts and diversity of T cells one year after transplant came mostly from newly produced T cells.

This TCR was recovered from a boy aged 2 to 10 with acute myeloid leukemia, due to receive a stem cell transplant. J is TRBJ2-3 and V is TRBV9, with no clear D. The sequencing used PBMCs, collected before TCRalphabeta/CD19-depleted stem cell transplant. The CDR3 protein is CASSGVLSDTQYF. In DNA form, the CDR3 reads TGTGCCAGCAGCGGCGTCTTGTCAGATACGCAGTATTTT.